These 12 T cell receptor beta chains were sequenced from one sample in a study of post-analysis software for immune sequencing data. The antigens of these receptors remain unknown. Whole-study findings and limits: Included in a set of roughly five TRBV segments more frequent in patients than controls were TRBV5-6, TRBV5-1 and TRBV20-1.

Presence of unique molecular identifiers characterized the TCR beta cDNA libraries. TCRdb reanalysed the PCR reads using MiXCR and keeps one entry per CDR3 protein. Among about 460,000 distinct CDR3 sequences listed, under 55% were seen once. The sequencing sample was made of blood. These receptor sequences come from a girl aged 5 to 17 with multiple sclerosis.

This clonotype was seen a handful of times. V gene TRBV7-6 combines with J gene TRBJ2-1; perhaps TRBD2 as D (6 bases). The CDR3 is made up of 19 amino acids. Germline-derived CDR1 and CDR2 are SGHVS and FNYEAQ. V was trimmed by 5 bases and J by 5 bases, leaving 28 bases between them. The CDR3 sequence: CASSTWMPERAPGDNEQFF. In nucleotides, the CDR3 is TGTGCCAGCAGCACCTGGATGCCCGAGCGGGCTCCGGGCGACAATGAGCAGTTCTTC.

This clonotype was counted a few times. The rearrangement links TRBV18 to TRBJ2-1; 13 bases line up with TRBD2. The CDR3 loop spans 15 amino acids. Germline lookup yields CDR1 KGHSH and CDR2 LQKENI. J was trimmed by 8 bases and V by 3 bases; bases with no gene match: 4. The CDR3 sequence: CASSPPGLAGDEQFF. In nucleotides, the CDR3 is TGTGCCAGCTCACCGCCCGGACTAGCGGGGGATGAGCAGTTCTTC.

The chain uses TRBV20-1 and TRBJ2-3; 8 bases align to TRBD1. CDR3 length: 14 amino acids. Per the germline V gene, CDR1 is DFQATT and CDR2 is SNEGSKA (reference sequence). With 5 bases clipped from V and 1 base from J, the junction kept 5 bases outside the gene matches. This CDR3 reads CSAPGTGRTDTQYF. The DNA for the CDR3 is TGCAGTGCTCCCGGGACAGGTCGCACAGATACGCAGTATTTT.

This chain links TRBV6-6 with TRBJ2-1; 9 positions agree with TRBD2. With V trimmed by 0 bases and J by 8 bases, 11 bases remained unmatched. The germline gives CDR1 MNHNY, CDR2 SVGAGI (reference sequence). CDR3 size: 17 residues. CDR3 region: CASSYSTREGPLHEQFF. CDR3 bases: TGTGCCAGCAGTTACTCAACGCGGGAGGGCCCCCTCCATGAGCAGTTCTTC.

This chain links TRBV4-1 with TRBJ2-1; 16 bases agree with TRBD2. The V gene end was trimmed by 3 bases and the J gene end by 0 bases; junction bases not matched to a gene: 5. CDR1 and CDR2 (germline): MGHRA, YSYEKL. The CDR3 covers 19 residues. CDR3 in DNA: TGCGCCAGCAGCCAGGGACTAGCGGGAGGGATAGGCTCCTACAATGAGCAGTTCTTC. Translation: CASSQGLAGGIGSYNEQFF.

V gene TRBV12-3 or TRBV12-4 combines with J gene TRBJ1-6; D may be TRBD1 (6 bases). V lost 3 bases, J lost 9 bases, and 12 bases lay in between. There are 14 residues in the CDR3. The CDR3 loop reads CASSLLRGGSPLHF. The CDR3 DNA is TGTGCCAGCAGTTTGCTCAGGGGAGGTTCACCCCTCCACTTT.

J is TRBJ2-1 and V is TRBV6-2 or TRBV6-3; 7 bases fit TRBD2. The CDR3 is 14 residues long. J gave up 9 bases and V 6 bases, and 11 bases lay outside the gene matches. Germline loops: CDR1 MNHEY, CDR2 SVGEGT. In nucleotides, the CDR3 is TGTGCCAGCAGACCGGTCGAGCGGGAAGGTGAGCAGTTCTTC. The encoded protein is CASRPVEREGEQFF.

This clonotype was seen a few times. The V call is TRBV29-1, the J call TRBJ2-3; D unresolved. Germline assignment: CDR1 SQVTM and CDR2 ANQGSEA. The germline V and J ends were trimmed by 2 bases and 0 bases, with 9 bases remaining between them. The CDR3 is made up of 14 amino acids. The CDR3 nucleotides read TGCAGCGTTGAATCCCGACCTAGCACAGATACGCAGTATTTT. This gives the protein CSVESRPSTDTQYF.

The gene calls are TRBV7-6 and TRBJ2-7; 8 bases line up with TRBD2. V lost 5 bases to trimming and J lost 6 bases; unmatched junction nucleotides: 12. Germline CDR1 SGHVS, CDR2 FNYEAQ. There are 15 residues in the CDR3. This chain's CDR3 is CASSRQAGAKSEQYF. CDR3 bases: TGTGCCAGCAGCCGCCAAGCGGGAGCGAAAAGCGAGCAGTACTTC.

This clonotype was counted a few times. The chain is built from TRBV4-1 and TRBJ2-5; D is possibly TRBD1 (5 bases). The CDR3 has 17 residues. Per the germline V gene, CDR1 is MGHRA and CDR2 is YSYEKL. V was shortened by 0 bases and J by 2 bases, with 16 bases between the two germline ends. CDR3 amino acids: CASSQDGQRPEQETQYF. The CDR3 nucleotides read TGCGCCAGCAGCCAAGATGGACAACGTCCGGAGCAAGAGACCCAGTACTTC.

This chain uses TRBV30 with TRBJ1-1; the match to TRBD1 covers 7 bases. The CDR3 sequence is 14 residues long. CDR1 GTSNPN and CDR2 SVGIG come from the germline V gene (reference sequence). The V segment lost 4 bases and the J segment 0 bases; nucleotides outside the gene matches: 5. CDR3 residues: CAWTRQGLNTEAFF. CDR3 DNA: TGTGCCTGGACAAGACAGGGCCTGAACACTGAAGCTTTCTTT.

There are a few counts of this clonotype. The chain couples TRBV5-1 to TRBJ2-1, with TRBD2 as a possible D gene (6 bases). With 0 bases removed from V and 0 bases from J, the gap between germline ends came to 13 bases. CDR1 is SGHRS, CDR2 YFSETQ, per germline. The CDR3 totals 17 residues. This chain's CDR3 is CASSLGSSASSYNEQFF. The CDR3 nucleotides are TGCGCCAGCAGCTTGGGGTCTAGCGCGAGCTCCTACAATGAGCAGTTCTTC.